This TCR beta chain was obtained from a study of blood T cell repertoires in COVID-19. Study-level background: Acute and convalescent COVID-19 samples came from the United States, Italy and Spain.

Seattle's cohort entered during active infection and was followed longitudinally. Study processing details: How many nucleated cells were present was estimated from reference gene primer amplification. Libraries were prepared by immunoSEQ multiplex PCR; TCRdb keeps only in-frame clonotypes and omits some of them. V and J calls and clone size come straight from that table; D and trimming were deduced from the DNA. Of roughly 140,000 clones listed, more than 75% are singletons. Trimming took 3 bases from V and 6 from J, leaving 14 bases between them. The CDR3 covers 14 residues. Germline V gene sequence: CDR1 SEHNR, CDR2 FQNEAQ (reference sequence).

The V gene is TRBV7-9, the J gene TRBJ1-2, with a possible D match to TRBD1 (6 bases). This TCR was sampled from a woman aged 60 to 75 with COVID-19, enrolled during active disease. Sequenced sample: peripheral blood. CDR3 DNA sequence: TGTGCCAGCAGCTTGATACAGGGTTATCATGGCTACACCTTC. This gives the protein CASSLIQGYHGYTF. Full variable domain (missing parts from reference TRBV7-9 and TRBJ1-2): DTGVSQNPRHKITKRGQNVTFRCDPISEHNRLYWYRQTLGQGPEFLTYFQNEAQLEKSRLLSDRFSAERPKGSFSTLEIQRTEQGDSAMYLCASSLIQGYHGYTFGSGTRLTVV.